The T cell receptor (beta chain) described here comes from a study of T-cell memory formation after mild COVID-19. Overall study results and limits: CD4+ contracting clones lay mainly in CM and EM, CD8+ ones in EMRA. Clones shrinking from day 15 to 85 showed even CD4/CD8 mixes; later expanders tilted CD4+.

V trimming: 1 base; J trimming: 5 bases; junction bases outside the gene matches: 3. This CDR3 comprises 15 residues. Germline V gene sequence: CDR1 LNHNV, CDR2 YYDKDF (reference sequence). MiXCR, run by TCRdb on the 5' RACE reads, gives a single entry per CDR3 protein. This sample has approximately 350,000 distinct CDR3 sequences, with over 10% found just once. This clonotype has just a few counts. Its matching antigen is unknown. Sequences were obtained from PBMCs or a T cell subset sorted from them (not recorded which). The receptor's source is a man younger than 30 who had mild COVID-19 (a few samples of this study predate the infection). Cell type and time point are not known. The genes are TRBV15 and TRBJ1-5, with 9 bases that match TRBD1. Here the CDR3 reads CATSRARDRDQPQHF. The CDR3 DNA is TGTGCCACCAGCAGAGCCCGGGACAGGGATCAGCCCCAGCATTTT.